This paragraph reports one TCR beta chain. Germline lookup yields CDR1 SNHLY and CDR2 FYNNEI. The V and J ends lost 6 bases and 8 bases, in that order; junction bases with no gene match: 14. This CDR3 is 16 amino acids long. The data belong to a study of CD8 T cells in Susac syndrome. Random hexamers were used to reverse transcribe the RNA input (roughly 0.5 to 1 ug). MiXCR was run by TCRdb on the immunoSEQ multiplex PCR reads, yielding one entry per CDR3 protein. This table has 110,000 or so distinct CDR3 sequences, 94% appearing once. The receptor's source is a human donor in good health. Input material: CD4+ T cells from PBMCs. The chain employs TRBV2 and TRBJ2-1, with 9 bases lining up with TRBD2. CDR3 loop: CASSKLGLARGDEQFF. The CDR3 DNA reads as TGTGCCAGCAGCAAACTAGGACTAGCGAGGGGGGATGAGCAGTTCTTC.